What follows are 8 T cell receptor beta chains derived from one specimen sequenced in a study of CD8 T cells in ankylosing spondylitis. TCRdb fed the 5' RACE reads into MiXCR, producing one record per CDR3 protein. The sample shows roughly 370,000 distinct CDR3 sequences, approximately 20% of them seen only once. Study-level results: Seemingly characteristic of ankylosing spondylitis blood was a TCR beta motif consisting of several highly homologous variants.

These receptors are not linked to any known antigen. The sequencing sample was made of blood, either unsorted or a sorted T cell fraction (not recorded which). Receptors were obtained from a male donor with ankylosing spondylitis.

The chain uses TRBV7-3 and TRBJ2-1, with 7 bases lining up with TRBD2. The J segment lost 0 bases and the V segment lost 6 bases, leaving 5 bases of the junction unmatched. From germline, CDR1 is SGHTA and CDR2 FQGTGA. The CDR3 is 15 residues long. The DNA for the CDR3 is TGTGCCAGCAGATCCGGACTAGGCTCCTACAATGAGCAGTTCTTC. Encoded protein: CASRSGLGSYNEQFF.

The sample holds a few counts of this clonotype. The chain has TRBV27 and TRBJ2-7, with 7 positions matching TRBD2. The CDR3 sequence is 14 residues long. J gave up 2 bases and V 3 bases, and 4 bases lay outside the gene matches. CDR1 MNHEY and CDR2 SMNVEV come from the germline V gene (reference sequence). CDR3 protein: CASSFREEAYEQYF. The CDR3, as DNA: TGTGCCAGCAGTTTCCGGGAGGAGGCCTACGAGCAGTACTTC.

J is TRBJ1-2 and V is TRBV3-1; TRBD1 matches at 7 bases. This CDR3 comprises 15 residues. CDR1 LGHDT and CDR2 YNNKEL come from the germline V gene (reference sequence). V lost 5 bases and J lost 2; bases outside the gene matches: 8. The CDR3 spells CASSARAGGNYGYTF. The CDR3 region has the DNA TGTGCCAGCAGCGCAAGAGCAGGGGGGAACTATGGCTACACCTTC.

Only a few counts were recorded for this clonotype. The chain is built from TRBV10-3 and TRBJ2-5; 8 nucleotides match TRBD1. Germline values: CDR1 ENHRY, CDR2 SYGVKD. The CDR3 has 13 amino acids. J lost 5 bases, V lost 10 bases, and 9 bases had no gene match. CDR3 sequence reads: CATAGTGWETQYF. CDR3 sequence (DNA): TGTGCCACCGCCGGGACAGGCTGGGAGACCCAGTACTTC.

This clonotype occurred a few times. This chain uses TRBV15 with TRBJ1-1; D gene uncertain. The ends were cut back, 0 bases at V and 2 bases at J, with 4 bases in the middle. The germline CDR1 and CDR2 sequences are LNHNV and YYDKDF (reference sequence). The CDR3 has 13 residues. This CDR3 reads CATSRDRNTEAFF. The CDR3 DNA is TGTGCCACCAGCAGAGATCGCAACACTGAAGCTTTCTTT.

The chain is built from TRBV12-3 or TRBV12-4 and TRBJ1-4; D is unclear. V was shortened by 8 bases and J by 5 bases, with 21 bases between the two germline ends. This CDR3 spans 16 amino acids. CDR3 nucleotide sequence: TGTGCCAGCCGACACTCGGAGGCTCCACACAATGAAAAACTGTTTTTT. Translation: CASRHSEAPHNEKLFF.

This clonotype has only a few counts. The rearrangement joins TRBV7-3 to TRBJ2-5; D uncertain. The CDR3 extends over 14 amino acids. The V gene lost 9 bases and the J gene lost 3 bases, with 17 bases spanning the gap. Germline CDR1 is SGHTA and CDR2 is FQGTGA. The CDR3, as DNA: TGTGCCAGTAGTCATGGGTGGCCTGAAGAGACCCAGTACTTC. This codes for CASSHGWPEETQYF.

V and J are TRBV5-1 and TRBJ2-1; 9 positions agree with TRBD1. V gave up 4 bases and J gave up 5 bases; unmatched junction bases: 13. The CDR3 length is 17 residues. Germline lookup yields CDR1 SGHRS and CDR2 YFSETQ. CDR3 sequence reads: CASSKGSAGQGNNEQFF. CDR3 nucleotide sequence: TGCGCCAGCAGCAAAGGGTCGGCGGGACAGGGTAACAATGAGCAGTTCTTC.